This entry features one T cell receptor (beta chain) sequence. The table came from immunoSEQ multiplex PCR; TCRdb's copy has only in-frame clones and leaves some out. The sample yields about 2,500,000 clones, around 94% seen once. This CDR3 comprises 15 residues. Germline CDR1 ENHRY, CDR2 SYGVKD. V was shortened by 4 bases and J by 9 bases, with 18 bases between the two germline ends. This record belongs to a study of shared clonotypes between healthy human individuals. Each donor was a Caucasian adult residing in Nashville, Tennessee. V and J are TRBV10-3 and TRBJ2-2; a weak D match, TRBD1 (6 bases). Specimen: naive CD4+ T cells sorted from blood. The sample's subset: CD45RA+ positively selected. This sequence originates from a man in his late teens or twenties in good health. The CDR3, as DNA: TGTGCCATCAGTGGCTGGGACAACAACGTCAGGGAGCTGTTTTTT. Translation gives CAISGWDNNVRELFF.